The sequence of this T cell receptor (beta chain) was determined in a study of T cell changes during pregnancy in multiple sclerosis. This CDR3 region has 18 residues. Sequencing used immunoSEQ multiplex PCR; TCRdb keeps in-frame clones, though not all of them. The table records about 44,000 clones, 92% of them present only once. This receptor was identified in a female donor with multiple sclerosis, enrolled in a pregnancy study. The input for sequencing was CD4+ T cells from peripheral blood mononuclear cells, taken in the third trimester of pregnancy. The chain joins TRBV21-1 to TRBJ2-4; TRBD1 is the table's D call, not checked against the DNA. TRBV21-1 is described as a pseudogene. CDR3 bases: TGTGCCAGCAGGAGGACAGGGGAAAGGGCCCGGGCCAAAAACATTCAGTACTTC. It codes for CASRRTGERARAKNIQYF.